These 24 T cell receptor beta chains originate from one sample sequenced in a study of T cells in localized non-small cell lung cancer. Some clones are missing from TCRdb's copy, which holds only in-frame ones; the method was immunoSEQ multiplex PCR. The sample carries about 91,000 clones, 87% recorded once. This sample comprised peripheral blood, obtained before any cancer treatment. These receptors came from a man between 35 and 75 years old with stage I squamous cell lung carcinoma.

V gene TRBV16 combines with J gene TRBJ1-5, with D uncertain. Germline assignment: CDR1 KGHSY and CDR2 FQNENV. V was cut by 0 bases and J by 0 bases, with 6 bases left in between. The CDR3 runs 15 residues. CDR3 sequence: CASSQSGVSNQPQHF. CDR3 sequence (DNA): TGTGCCAGCAGCCAATCCGGGGTTAGCAATCAGCCCCAGCATTTT.

This rearrangement joins TRBV7-9 to TRBJ1-2; perhaps TRBD1 as D (5 bases). With 4 bases removed from V and 2 bases from J, the gap between germline ends came to 20 bases. Germline CDR1 and CDR2: SEHNR and FQNEAQ (reference sequence). The CDR3 is made up of 17 amino acids. CDR3 loop: CASSSIALGHKNYGYTF. CDR3 nucleotides: TGTGCCAGCAGCTCCATTGCCCTTGGACACAAAAACTATGGCTACACCTTC.

The chain uses TRBV19 and TRBJ2-3; no clear D. Germline values: CDR1 LNHDA, CDR2 SQIVND (reference sequence). CDR3 length: 13 residues. V dropped 3 bases and J dropped 7 bases, with 11 bases sitting between them. CDR3 coding DNA: TGTGCCAGTAGTATTAGCCACGGCAATACGCAGTATTTT. Translated, it gives CASSISHGNTQYF.

The V gene is TRBV2, the J gene TRBJ2-2; TRBD1 matches at 11 bases. Trimming took 5 bases from V and 6 from J; bases not matched to a gene: 8. The germline gives CDR1 SNHLY, CDR2 FYNNEI. The length of the CDR3 is 16 residues. The CDR3 DNA reads as TGTGCCAGCAGTCTGGGGACAGGGGGAAATGCCGGGGAGCTGTTTTTT. Encoded protein: CASSLGTGGNAGELFF.

The chain employs TRBV7-2 and TRBJ2-7, with TRBD1 as a possible D gene (5 bases). The V gene's germline CDR1 is SGHTA and CDR2 FQGNSA. The CDR3 contains 13 residues. V dropped 5 bases and J dropped 0 bases, with 8 bases sitting between them. This chain's CDR3 is CASSLQDSYEQYF. In nucleotides, the CDR3 is TGTGCCAGCAGCCTACAGGACTCCTACGAGCAGTACTTC.

The rearrangement uses TRBV28 and TRBJ2-1; D is ambiguous. The germline CDR1 and CDR2 sequences are MDHEN and SYDVKM. V gave up 2 bases and J gave up 7 bases, with 6 bases separating them. CDR3 size: 12 residues. The CDR3 region is CASSLRVNEQFF. CDR3 nucleotide sequence: TGTGCCAGCAGTTTAAGGGTTAATGAGCAGTTCTTC.

V gene TRBV6-5 combines with J gene TRBJ2-1; TRBD2 might be the D (6 bases). Trimming shortened V by 5 bases and J by 9 bases, and 17 bases separated the two germline ends. Germline V gene data show CDR1 as MNHEY and CDR2 as SVGAGI. CDR3 length: 14 residues. This CDR3 is CASSPLGLMAEQFF. The DNA for the CDR3 is TGTGCCAGCAGTCCCCTGGGACTTATGGCTGAGCAGTTCTTC.

This rearrangement joins TRBV7-2 to TRBJ1-2; 7 bases fit TRBD1. The CDR3 is made up of 13 amino acids. Trimming cost V 5 bases and J 8 bases; bases outside gene matches: 8. Germline V gene data show CDR1 as SGHTA and CDR2 as FQGNSA. The CDR3 coding sequence is TGTGCCAGCAGCCGCGACAGGGTTTCAGGCTACACCTTC. Its protein product is CASSRDRVSGYTF.

V and J are TRBV5-1 and TRBJ1-3, with D possibly being TRBD1 (6 bases). Trimming cost V 4 bases and J 4 bases, with 18 bases left between them. Germline CDR1 is SGHRS and CDR2 is YFSETQ. The CDR3 length is 16 residues. The CDR3 DNA reads as TGCGCCAGCAGCCCCAGGGGCAGGGAAGGCGGAAACACCATATATTTT. Residues: CASSPRGREGGNTIYF.

V is TRBV4-1 and J is TRBJ1-5, with D maybe TRBD1 (5 bases). CDR3 size: 15 residues. V lost 1 base and J 3 bases, leaving 10 bases between the germline ends. The germline V gene has CDR1 MGHRA and CDR2 YSYEKL. CDR3: CASSQGDGNNQPQHF. The CDR3 coding sequence is TGCGCCAGCAGCCAAGGGGACGGAAACAATCAGCCCCAGCATTTT.

This chain uses TRBV2 with TRBJ2-5; TRBD2 matches 8 bases. The CDR3 is 14 residues long. Germline assignment: CDR1 SNHLY and CDR2 FYNNEI. Trimming cost V 1 base and J 5 bases; bases outside gene matches: 3. CDR3 sequence (DNA): TGTGCCAGCAGTGAAGTAGCGGGGTTCGAGACCCAGTACTTC. It is translated as CASSEVAGFETQYF.

V is TRBV7-2 and J is TRBJ2-1; D possibly corresponds to TRBD2 (6 bases). Trimming took 3 bases from V and 2 from J, leaving 11 bases between them. Germline V gene data show CDR1 as SGHTA and CDR2 as FQGNSA. This CDR3 is built from 15 residues. The CDR3 loop reads CASSLFGGAYNEQFF. In DNA, the CDR3 is TGTGCCAGCAGCTTGTTTGGCGGGGCCTACAATGAGCAGTTCTTC.

This clone was observed once. The chain carries TRBV19 and TRBJ1-4; no clear D. V shed 9 bases and J shed 0 bases, with 11 bases lying between them. The CDR3 runs 14 residues. Germline CDR1 reads LNHDA; CDR2 reads SQIVND (reference sequence). Here the CDR3 DNA reads TGTGCCAGCGCAAATACAGCAACTAATGAAAAACTGTTTTTT. This sequence encodes CASANTATNEKLFF.

The gene calls are TRBV29-1 and TRBJ1-2; TRBD1 is a possible D gene (6 bases). The V and J ends lost 5 bases and 6 bases respectively, with 10 bases between them. The CDR3 has 11 amino acids. Germline CDR1 is SQVTM and CDR2 is ANQGSEA. DNA of the CDR3: TGCAGCGTTACATACAGGGATGGCTACACCTTC. Its protein is CSVTYRDGYTF. Complete variable domain (other parts from reference TRBV29-1 and TRBJ1-2): SAVISQKPSRDICQRGTSLTIQCQVDSQVTMMFWYRQQPGQSLTLIATANQGSEATYESGFVIDKFPISRPNLTFSTLTVSNMSPEDSSIYLCSVTYRDGYTFGSGTRLTVV.

The chain is built from TRBV9 and TRBJ2-1, with a tentative D call TRBD2 (6 bases). This CDR3 is 22 amino acids long. Germline V CDR1 and CDR2: SGDLS, YYNGEE. With 4 bases removed from V and 2 bases from J, the gap between germline ends came to 34 bases. The CDR3 nucleotides are TGTGCCAGCAGCTCCCGCTCTGGCGCGGGGCCTCTCTCGAAGAATACCTACAATGAGCAGTTCTTC. Amino acid sequence: CASSSRSGAGPLSKNTYNEQFF.

The chain is built from TRBV5-5 and TRBJ1-4; no clear D. V dropped 6 bases and J dropped 3 bases, with 12 bases sitting between them. Germline lookup yields CDR1 SGHKS and CDR2 YYEKEE (reference sequence). The CDR3 spans 14 residues. DNA for the CDR3: TGTGCCAGCACCCCTGAAGGGTCTAATGAAAAACTGTTTTTT. Translation gives CASTPEGSNEKLFF.

V and J are TRBV2 and TRBJ1-2, with D unclear. Germline CDR1 SNHLY, CDR2 FYNNEI. The CDR3 is 15 residues long. V was pared by 2 bases and J by 3 bases, with 13 bases between. The CDR3 DNA reads TGTGCCAGCAGTGAACAGATAGCTACCTACTATGGCTACACCTTC. As protein: CASSEQIATYYGYTF.

V usage is TRBV6-5 and J usage is TRBJ1-1; D gene ambiguous. V lost 10 bases and J lost 1, with 10 bases in between. This CDR3 region has 12 residues. In germline, CDR1 is MNHEY, CDR2 SVGAGI. The CDR3 loop reads CATSMGNTEAFF. CDR3 DNA sequence: TGTGCCACCTCTATGGGGAACACTGAAGCTTTCTTT.

The chain has TRBV19 and TRBJ2-7; unclear D gene. The V end was cut by 3 bases, the J end by 3 bases, with 9 bases between. Looked up from germline, CDR1 is LNHDA and CDR2 is SQIVND (reference sequence). The CDR3 length is 13 residues. DNA for the CDR3: TGTGCCAGTAGTATTTCTCCGGTCTACGAGCAGTACTTC. Translated: CASSISPVYEQYF.

The chain links TRBV7-9 to TRBJ1-6; 9 nucleotides align to TRBD1. The CDR3 runs 17 residues. Germline CDR1 is SEHNR and CDR2 is FQNEAQ (reference sequence). Trimming took 4 bases from V and 7 from J; bases not matched to a gene: 11. CDR3 in DNA: TGTGCCAGCAGCTCACCCCTCGACAGGGGGTTGAATTCACCCCTCCACTTT. The encoded protein is CASSSPLDRGLNSPLHF.

This clone was seen just once. The chain joins TRBV4-1 to TRBJ2-7; D gene uncertain. From germline, CDR1 is MGHRA and CDR2 YSYEKL. Trimming took 0 bases from V and 10 from J, leaving 13 bases between them. The CDR3 runs 13 residues. The CDR3 loop reads CASSQENGGFQYF. The CDR3 coding sequence is TGCGCCAGCAGCCAAGAGAACGGCGGCTTTCAGTACTTC.

The chain has TRBV4-1 and TRBJ2-7; D remains unclear. Deletions cut 2 bases from V and 0 bases from J, with 11 bases between. The CDR3 spans 15 residues. Germline CDR1 and CDR2: MGHRA and YSYEKL. The CDR3 sequence is CASSQQVSSSYEQYF. CDR3 nucleotide sequence: TGCGCCAGCAGCCAACAGGTCTCGAGCTCCTACGAGCAGTACTTC.

The V and J genes are TRBV29-1 and TRBJ2-1; D gene ambiguous. This CDR3 spans 14 amino acids. CDR1 SQVTM and CDR2 ANQGSEA come from the germline V gene. V was pared by 7 bases and J by 0 bases, with 13 bases between. CDR3 loop: CSALSGSSYNEQFF. The CDR3, as DNA: TGCAGCGCTCTTTCCGGGTCCTCCTACAATGAGCAGTTCTTC.

V gene TRBV7-9 combines with J gene TRBJ2-7, with a weak D call TRBD1 (7 bases). The CDR3 consists of 18 residues. Trimming took 2 bases from V and 7 from J, leaving 27 bases between them. Per the germline V gene, CDR1 is SEHNR and CDR2 is FQNEAQ (reference sequence). The CDR3 loop reads CASSLLRILGGTEAEQYF. The CDR3 DNA sequence: TGTGCCAGCAGCTTACTTAGAATTCTAGGCGGGACAGAGGCGGAGCAGTACTTC.